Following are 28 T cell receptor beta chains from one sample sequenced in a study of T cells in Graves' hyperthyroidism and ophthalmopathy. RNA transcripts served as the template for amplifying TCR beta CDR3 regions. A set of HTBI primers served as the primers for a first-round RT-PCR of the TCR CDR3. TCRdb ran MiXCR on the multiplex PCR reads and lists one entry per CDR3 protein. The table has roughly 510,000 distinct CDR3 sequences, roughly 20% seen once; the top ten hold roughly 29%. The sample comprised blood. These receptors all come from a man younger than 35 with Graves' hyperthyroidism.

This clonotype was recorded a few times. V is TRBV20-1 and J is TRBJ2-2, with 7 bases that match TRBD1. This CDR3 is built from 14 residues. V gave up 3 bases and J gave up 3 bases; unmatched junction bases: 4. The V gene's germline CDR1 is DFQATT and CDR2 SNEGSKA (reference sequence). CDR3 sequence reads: CSARTGLHTGELFF. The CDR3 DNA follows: TGCAGTGCTAGGACAGGGCTTCACACCGGGGAGCTGTTTTTT.

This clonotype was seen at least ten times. The CDR3 loop is CASSSAPGQVNQPQHF. In DNA form, the CDR3 reads TGTGCCAGCAGCTCGGCCCCGGGACAGGTAAATCAGCCCCAGCATTTT. The chain joins TRBV12-3 or TRBV12-4 to TRBJ1-5; TRBD1 matches 8 bases. The junction had 11 bases not matched to a gene; V was cut back by 6 bases and J by 4 bases. The CDR3 has 16 amino acids.

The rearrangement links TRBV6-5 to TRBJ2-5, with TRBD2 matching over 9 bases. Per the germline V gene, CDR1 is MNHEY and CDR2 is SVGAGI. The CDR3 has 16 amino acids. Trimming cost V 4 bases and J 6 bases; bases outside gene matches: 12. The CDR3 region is CASSFNSGGRIKTQYF. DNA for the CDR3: TGTGCCAGCAGTTTCAACAGCGGGGGGCGAATAAAGACCCAGTACTTC.

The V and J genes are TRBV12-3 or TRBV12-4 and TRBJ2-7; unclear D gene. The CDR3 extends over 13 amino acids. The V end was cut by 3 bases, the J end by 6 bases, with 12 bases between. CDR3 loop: CASSFKQQGEQYF. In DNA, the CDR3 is TGTGCCAGCAGTTTCAAGCAACAAGGCGAGCAGTACTTC.

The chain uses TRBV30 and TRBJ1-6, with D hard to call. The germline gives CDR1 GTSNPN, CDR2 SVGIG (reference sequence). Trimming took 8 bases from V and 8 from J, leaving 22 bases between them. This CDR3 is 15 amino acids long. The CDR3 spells CALNSWAVDDSPLHF. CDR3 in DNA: TGTGCCCTCAACTCCTGGGCCGTGGATGATTCACCCCTCCACTTT.

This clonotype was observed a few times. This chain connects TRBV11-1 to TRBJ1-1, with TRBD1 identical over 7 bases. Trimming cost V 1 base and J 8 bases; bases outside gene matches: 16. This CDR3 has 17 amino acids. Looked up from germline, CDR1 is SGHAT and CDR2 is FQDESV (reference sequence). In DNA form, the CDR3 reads TGTGCCAGCAGCTTAGGGAGGCCCCGACAGGGCCGGCGAGAAGCTTTCTTT. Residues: CASSLGRPRQGRREAFF.

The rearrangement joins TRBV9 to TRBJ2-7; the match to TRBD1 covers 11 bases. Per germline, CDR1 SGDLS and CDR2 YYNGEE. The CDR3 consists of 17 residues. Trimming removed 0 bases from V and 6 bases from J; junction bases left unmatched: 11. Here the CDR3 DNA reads TGTGCCAGCAGCGTAGGGGTTGGGGACAGGGGGGTTACCGAGCAGTACTTC. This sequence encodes CASSVGVGDRGVTEQYF.

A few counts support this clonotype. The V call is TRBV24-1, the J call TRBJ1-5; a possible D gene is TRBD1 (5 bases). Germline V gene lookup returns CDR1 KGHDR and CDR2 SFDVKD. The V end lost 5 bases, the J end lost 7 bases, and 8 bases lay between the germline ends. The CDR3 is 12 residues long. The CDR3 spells CATSARDQPQHF. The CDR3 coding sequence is TGTGCCACCAGTGCCAGGGACCAGCCCCAGCATTTT.

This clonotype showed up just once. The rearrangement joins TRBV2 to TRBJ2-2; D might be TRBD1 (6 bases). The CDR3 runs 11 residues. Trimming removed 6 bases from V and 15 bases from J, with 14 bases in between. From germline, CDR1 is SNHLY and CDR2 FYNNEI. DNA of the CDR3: TGTGCCAGCAGGGGAAGGGGGTTGTTGTTTTTT. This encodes CASRGRGLLFF.

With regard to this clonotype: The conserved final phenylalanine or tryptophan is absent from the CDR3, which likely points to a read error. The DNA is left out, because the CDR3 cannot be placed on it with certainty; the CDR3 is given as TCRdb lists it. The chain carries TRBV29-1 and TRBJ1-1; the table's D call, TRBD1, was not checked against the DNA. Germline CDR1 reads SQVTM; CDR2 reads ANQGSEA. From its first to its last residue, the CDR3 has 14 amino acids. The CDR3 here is CSVADRVRGTEACY.

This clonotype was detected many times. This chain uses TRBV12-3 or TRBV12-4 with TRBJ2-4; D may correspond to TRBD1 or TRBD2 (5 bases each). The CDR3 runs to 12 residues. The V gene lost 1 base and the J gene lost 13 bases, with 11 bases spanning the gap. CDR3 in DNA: TGTGCCAGCAGTTTAGGGGACGCAGTACAGTACTTC. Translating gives CASSLGDAVQYF.

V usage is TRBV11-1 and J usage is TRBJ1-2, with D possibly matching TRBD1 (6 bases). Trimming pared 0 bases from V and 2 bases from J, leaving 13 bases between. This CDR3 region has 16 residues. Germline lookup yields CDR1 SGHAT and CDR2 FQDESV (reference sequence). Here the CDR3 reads CASSLAGDTLNYGYTF. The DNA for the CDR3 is TGTGCCAGCAGCTTAGCGGGGGACACCCTGAACTATGGCTACACCTTC.

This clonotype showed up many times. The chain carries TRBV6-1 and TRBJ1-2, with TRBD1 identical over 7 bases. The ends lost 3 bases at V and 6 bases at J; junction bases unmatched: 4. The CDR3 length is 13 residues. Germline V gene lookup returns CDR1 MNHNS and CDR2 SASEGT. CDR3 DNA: TGTGCCAGCAGTGACAGGGGGAAGGATGGCTACACCTTC. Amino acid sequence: CASSDRGKDGYTF.

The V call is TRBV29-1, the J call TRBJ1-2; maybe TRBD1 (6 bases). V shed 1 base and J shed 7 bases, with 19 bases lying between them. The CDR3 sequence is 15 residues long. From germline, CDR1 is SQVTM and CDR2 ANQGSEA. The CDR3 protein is CSVEGVDSPRGGYTF. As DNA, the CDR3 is TGCAGCGTTGAAGGGGTGGACAGTCCTCGGGGTGGCTACACCTTC.

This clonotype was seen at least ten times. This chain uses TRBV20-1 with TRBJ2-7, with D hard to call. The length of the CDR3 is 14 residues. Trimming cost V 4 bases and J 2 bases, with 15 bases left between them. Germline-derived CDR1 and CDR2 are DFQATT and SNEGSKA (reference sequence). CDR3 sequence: CSANHAASPYEQYF. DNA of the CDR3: TGCAGTGCTAACCACGCCGCCAGTCCCTACGAGCAGTACTTC.

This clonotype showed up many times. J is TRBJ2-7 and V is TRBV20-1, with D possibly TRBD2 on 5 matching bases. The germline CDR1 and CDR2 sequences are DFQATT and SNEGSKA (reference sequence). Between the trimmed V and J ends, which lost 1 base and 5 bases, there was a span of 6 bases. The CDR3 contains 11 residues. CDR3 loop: CSARGGHEQYF. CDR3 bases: TGCAGTGCTAGAGGCGGGCACGAGCAGTACTTC.

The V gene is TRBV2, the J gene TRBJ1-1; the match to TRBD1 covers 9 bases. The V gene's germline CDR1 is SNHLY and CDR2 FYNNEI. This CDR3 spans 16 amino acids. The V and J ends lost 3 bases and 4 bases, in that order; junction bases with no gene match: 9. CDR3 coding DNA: TGTGCCAGCAGTGAGAGGGGACAGGGCCAGGGCACTGAAGCTTTCTTT. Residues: CASSERGQGQGTEAFF.

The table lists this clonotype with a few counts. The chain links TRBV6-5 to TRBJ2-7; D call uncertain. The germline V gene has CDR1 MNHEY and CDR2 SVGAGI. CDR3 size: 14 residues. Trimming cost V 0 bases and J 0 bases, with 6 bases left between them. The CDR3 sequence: CASSYSTNSYEQYF. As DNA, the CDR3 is TGTGCCAGCAGTTACTCGACCAACTCCTACGAGCAGTACTTC.

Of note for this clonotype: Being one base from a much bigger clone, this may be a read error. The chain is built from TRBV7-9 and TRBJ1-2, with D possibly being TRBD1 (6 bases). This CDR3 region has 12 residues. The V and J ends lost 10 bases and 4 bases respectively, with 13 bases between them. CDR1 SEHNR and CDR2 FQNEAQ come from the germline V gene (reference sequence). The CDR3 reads CATWGAAYGYTF. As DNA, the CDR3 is TGTGCCACCTGGGGGGCTGCCTATGGCTACACCTTC.

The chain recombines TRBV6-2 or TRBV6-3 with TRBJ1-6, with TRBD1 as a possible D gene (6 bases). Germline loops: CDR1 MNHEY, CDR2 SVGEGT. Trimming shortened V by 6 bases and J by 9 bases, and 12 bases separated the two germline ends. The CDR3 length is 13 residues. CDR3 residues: CASRDSEGSPLHF. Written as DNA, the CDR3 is TGTGCCAGCAGGGACAGCGAGGGTTCACCCCTCCACTTT.

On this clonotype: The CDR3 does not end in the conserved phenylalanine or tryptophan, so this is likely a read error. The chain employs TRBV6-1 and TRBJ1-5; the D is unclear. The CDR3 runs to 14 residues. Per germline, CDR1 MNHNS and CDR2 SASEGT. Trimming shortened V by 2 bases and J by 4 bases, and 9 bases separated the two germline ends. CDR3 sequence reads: CASSEPGSNQPQHL. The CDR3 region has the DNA TGTGCCAGCAGTGAACCCGGGTCAAATCAGCCCCAGCATTTG.

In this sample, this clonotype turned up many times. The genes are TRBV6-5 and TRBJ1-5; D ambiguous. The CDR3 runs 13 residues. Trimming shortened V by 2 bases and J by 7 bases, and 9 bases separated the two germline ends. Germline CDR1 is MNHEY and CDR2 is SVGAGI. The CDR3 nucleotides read TGTGCCAGCAGTTACCGAAGACGGCAGCCCCAGCATTTT. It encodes CASSYRRRQPQHF.

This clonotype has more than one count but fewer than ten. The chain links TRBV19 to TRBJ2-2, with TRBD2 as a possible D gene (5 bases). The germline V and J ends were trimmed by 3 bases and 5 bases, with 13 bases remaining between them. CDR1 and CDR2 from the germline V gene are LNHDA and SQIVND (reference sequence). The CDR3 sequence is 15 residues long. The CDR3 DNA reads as TGTGCCAGTAGTATCCGGACTCTCCTAACCGGGGAGCTGTTTTTT. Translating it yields CASSIRTLLTGELFF.

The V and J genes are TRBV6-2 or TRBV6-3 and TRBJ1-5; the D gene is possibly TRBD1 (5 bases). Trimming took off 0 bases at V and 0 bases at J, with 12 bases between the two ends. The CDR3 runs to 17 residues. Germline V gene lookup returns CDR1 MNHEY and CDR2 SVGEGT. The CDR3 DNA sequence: TGTGCCAGCAGTTACTCGGTACAGGACATTAGCAATCAGCCCCAGCATTTT. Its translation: CASSYSVQDISNQPQHF.

In DNA, the CDR3 is TGCGCCAGCAGCCAAGAAGGGGGGGACTACGAGCAGTACTTC. The encoded protein is CASSQEGGDYEQYF. This sequence joins TRBV4-1 and TRBJ2-7; D is perhaps TRBD2 (7 bases). Germline lookup yields CDR1 MGHRA and CDR2 YSYEKL. CDR3 length equals 14 residues. The germline V and J ends were trimmed by 0 bases and 3 bases, with 9 bases remaining between them.

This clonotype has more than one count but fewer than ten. This CDR3 is CASSPGTSGRPNTGELFF. The CDR3 DNA sequence: TGTGCCAGCAGTCCCGGGACTAGCGGGAGGCCTAACACCGGGGAGCTGTTTTTT. The chain recombines TRBV28 with TRBJ2-2; 15 positions agree with TRBD2. J gave up 2 bases and V 5 bases, and 6 bases lay outside the gene matches. Germline V gene data show CDR1 as MDHEN and CDR2 as SYDVKM. The CDR3 loop spans 18 amino acids.

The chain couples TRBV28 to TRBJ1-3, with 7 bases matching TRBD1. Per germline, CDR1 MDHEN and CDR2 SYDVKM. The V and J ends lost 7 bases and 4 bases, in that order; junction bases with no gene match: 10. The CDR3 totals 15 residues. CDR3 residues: CASTPDPQGGNTIYF. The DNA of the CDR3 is TGTGCCAGCACTCCTGACCCACAGGGGGGAAACACCATATATTTT.

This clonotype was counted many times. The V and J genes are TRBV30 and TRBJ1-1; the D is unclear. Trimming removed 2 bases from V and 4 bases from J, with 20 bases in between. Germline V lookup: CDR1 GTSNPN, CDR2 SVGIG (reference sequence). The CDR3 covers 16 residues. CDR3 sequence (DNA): TGTGCCTGGAGTAGTCCCTGGACGGTGCCCGGCACTGAAGCTTTCTTT. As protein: CAWSSPWTVPGTEAFF.